This T cell receptor (beta chain) stems from a study of T-cell memory formation after mild COVID-19. Study-level results: Shrinking CD4+ clones were chiefly CM and EM; CD8+ ones were chiefly EMRA. That cross-reactive memory joined was suggested by some responding clones appearing in pre-infection memory. Clones shrinking from day 15 to 85 showed even CD4/CD8 mixes; later expanders tilted CD4+.

Worth noting for this clonotype: Its antigen remains unknown.

A 5'RACE reaction primed in the constant segment made cDNA libraries of TCR alpha and TCR beta, and these carried sample barcodes and UMIs. TCRdb independently ran MiXCR on the 5' RACE reads; one entry per CDR3 protein. The sample yields roughly 600,000 distinct CDR3 sequences, roughly 18% seen once. The CDR3 is 15 amino acids. Germline trimming cut 8 bases from V and 0 bases from J; bases unmatched to any gene: 7. The germline CDR1 and CDR2 sequences are LNHNV and YYDKDF (reference sequence). Sequences were obtained from PBMCs or a T cell subset sorted from them (not recorded which). V is TRBV15 and J is TRBJ2-5; 9 nucleotides agree with TRBD2. The TCR comes from an adult woman who had mild COVID-19 (a few samples of this study predate the infection). Cell type and time point are not known. The CDR3, as DNA: TGTGCCACCGGGTTCAGCGGGGGGTACCAAGAGACCCAGTACTTC. It encodes CATGFSGGYQETQYF.